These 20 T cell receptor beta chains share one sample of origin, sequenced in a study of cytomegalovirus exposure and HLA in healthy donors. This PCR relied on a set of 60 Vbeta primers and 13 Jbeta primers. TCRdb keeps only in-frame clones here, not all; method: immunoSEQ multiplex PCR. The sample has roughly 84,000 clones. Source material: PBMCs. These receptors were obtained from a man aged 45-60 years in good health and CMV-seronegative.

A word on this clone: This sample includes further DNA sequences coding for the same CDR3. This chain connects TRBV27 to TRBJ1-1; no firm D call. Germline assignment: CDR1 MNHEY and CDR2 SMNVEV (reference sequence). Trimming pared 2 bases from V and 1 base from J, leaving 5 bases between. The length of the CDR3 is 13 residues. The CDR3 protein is CASSLTENTEAFF. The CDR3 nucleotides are TGTGCCAGCAGTTTAACAGAGAACACTGAAGCTTTCTTT.

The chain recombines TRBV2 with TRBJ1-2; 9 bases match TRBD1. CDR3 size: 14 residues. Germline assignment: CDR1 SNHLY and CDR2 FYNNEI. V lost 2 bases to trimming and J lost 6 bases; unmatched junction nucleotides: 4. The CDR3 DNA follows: TGTGCCAGCAGTGAACAGGGGACAGGGAATGGCTACACCTTC. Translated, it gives CASSEQGTGNGYTF. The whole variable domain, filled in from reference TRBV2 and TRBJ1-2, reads EPEVTQTPSHQVTQMGQEVILRCVPISNHLYFYWYRQILGQKVEFLVSFYNNEISEKSEIFDDQFSVERPDGSNFTLKIRSTKLEDSAMYFCASSEQGTGNGYTFGSGTRLTVV.

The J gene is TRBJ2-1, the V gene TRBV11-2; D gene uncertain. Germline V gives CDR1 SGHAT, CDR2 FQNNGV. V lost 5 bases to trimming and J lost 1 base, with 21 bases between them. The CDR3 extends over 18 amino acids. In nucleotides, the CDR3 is TGTGCCAGCAGCCCAACCTTATACGGAGAATTTTCCTACAATGAGCAGTTCTTC. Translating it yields CASSPTLYGEFSYNEQFF.

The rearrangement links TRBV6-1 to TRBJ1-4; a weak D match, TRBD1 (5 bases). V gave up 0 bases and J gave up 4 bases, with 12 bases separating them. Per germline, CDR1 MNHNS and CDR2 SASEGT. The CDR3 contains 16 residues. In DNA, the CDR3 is TGTGCCAGCAGTGAAGCGGGGGGAAGGGGTAATGAAAAACTGTTTTTT. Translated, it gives CASSEAGGRGNEKLFF.

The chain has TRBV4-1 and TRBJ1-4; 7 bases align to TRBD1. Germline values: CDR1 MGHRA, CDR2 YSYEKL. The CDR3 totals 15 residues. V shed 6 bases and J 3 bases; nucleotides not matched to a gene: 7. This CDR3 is CASRLPGQSNEKLFF. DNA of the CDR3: TGCGCCAGCAGGCTACCGGGACAGTCTAATGAAAAACTGTTTTTT.

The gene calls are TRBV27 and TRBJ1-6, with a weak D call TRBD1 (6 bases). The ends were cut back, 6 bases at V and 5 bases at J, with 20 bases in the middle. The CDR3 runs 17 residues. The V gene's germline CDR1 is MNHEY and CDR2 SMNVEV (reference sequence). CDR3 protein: CASSPWKTGRDNSPLHF. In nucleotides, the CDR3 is TGTGCCAGCAGCCCCTGGAAGACAGGCCGGGATAATTCACCCCTCCACTTT.

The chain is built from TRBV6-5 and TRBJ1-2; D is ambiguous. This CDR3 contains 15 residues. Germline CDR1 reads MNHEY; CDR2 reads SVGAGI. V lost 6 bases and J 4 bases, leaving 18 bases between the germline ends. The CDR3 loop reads CASRARETGVYGYTF. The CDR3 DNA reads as TGTGCCAGCAGAGCCCGGGAGACGGGTGTCTATGGCTACACCTTC.

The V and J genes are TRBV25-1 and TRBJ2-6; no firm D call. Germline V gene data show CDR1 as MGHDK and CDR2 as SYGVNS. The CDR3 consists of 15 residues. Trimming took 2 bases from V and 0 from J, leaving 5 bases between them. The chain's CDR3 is CASSERYSGANVLTF. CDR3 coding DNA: TGTGCCAGCAGTGAACGGTACTCTGGGGCCAACGTCCTGACTTTC. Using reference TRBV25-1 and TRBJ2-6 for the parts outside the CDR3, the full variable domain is EADIYQTPRYLVIGTGKKITLECSQTMGHDKMYWYQQDPGMELHLIHYSYGVNSTEKGDLSSESTVSRIRTEHFPLTLESARPSHTSQYLCASSERYSGANVLTFGAGSRLTVL.

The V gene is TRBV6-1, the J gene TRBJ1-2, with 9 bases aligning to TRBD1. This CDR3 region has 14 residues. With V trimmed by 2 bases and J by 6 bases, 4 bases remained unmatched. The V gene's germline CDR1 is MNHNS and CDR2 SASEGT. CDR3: CASSELGQGDGYTF. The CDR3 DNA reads TGTGCCAGCAGTGAATTGGGACAGGGAGATGGCTACACCTTC.

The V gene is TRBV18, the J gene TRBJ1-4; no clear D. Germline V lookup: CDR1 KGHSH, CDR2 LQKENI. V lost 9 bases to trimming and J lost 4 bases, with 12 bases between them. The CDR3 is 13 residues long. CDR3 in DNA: TGTGCCAGTCAATCAGGAGGTAATGAAAAACTGTTTTTT. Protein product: CASQSGGNEKLFF. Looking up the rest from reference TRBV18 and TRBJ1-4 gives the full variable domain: NAGVMQNPRHLVRRRGQEARLRCSPMKGHSHVYWYRQLPEEGLKFMVYLQKENIIDESGMPKERFSAEFPKEGPSILRIQQVVRGDSAAYFCASQSGGNEKLFFGSGTQLSVL.

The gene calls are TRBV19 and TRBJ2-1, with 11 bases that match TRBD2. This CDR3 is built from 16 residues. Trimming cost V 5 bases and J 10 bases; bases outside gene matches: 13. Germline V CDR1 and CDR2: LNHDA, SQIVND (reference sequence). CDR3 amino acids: CASSLLTSGDMGEQFF. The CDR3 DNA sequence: TGTGCCAGTAGTTTATTGACTAGCGGGGATATGGGCGAGCAGTTCTTC.

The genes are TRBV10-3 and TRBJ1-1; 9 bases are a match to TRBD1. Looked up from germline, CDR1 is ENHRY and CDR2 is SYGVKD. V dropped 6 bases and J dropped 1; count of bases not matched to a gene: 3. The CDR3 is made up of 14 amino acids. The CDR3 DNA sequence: TGTGCCATCAGGGGGACAGGGCGGAACACTGAAGCTTTCTTT. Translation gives CAIRGTGRNTEAFF.

The CDR3 bases are TGTGCCAGTCGACGCGGGGGGGTGAACACTGAAGCTTTCTTT. This sequence encodes CASRRGGVNTEAFF. The chain links TRBV19 to TRBJ1-1; TRBD1 is a possible D gene (5 bases). From germline, CDR1 is LNHDA and CDR2 SQIVND (reference sequence). This CDR3 has 14 residues. V dropped 8 bases and J dropped 0 bases, with 13 bases sitting between them.

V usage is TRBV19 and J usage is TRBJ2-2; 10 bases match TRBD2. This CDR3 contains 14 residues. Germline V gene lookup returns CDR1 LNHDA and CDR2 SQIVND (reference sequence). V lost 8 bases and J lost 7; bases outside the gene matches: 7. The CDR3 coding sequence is TGTGCCAGTCGAAGCGGGGGGGCTGTCGGGGAGCTGTTTTTT. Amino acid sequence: CASRSGGAVGELFF.

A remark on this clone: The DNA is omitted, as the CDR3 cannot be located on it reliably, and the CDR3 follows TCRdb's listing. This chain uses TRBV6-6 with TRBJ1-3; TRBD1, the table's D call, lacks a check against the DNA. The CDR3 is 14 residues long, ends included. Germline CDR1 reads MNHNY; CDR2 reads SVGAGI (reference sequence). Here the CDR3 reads CASILGQGGNTIYF.

The CDR3: CASSSNSGANVLTF. DNA of the CDR3: TGTGCCAGCAGCTCCAACTCTGGGGCCAACGTCCTGACTTTC. The V call is TRBV11-2, the J call TRBJ2-6, with unresolved D. This CDR3 contains 14 residues. V dropped 4 bases and J dropped 0 bases, with 4 bases sitting between them. Germline loops: CDR1 SGHAT, CDR2 FQNNGV.

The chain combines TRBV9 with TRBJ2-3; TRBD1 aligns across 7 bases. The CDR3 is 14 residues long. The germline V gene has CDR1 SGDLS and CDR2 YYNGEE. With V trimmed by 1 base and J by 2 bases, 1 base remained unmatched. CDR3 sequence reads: CASSVTGATDTQYF. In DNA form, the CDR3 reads TGTGCCAGCAGCGTAACAGGGGCCACAGATACGCAGTATTTT.

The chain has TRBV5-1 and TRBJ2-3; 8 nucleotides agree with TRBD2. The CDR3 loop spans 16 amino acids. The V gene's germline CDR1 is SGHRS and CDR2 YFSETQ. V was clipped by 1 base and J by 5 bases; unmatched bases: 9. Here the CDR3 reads CASSLLPGLDEDTQYF. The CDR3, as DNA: TGCGCCAGCAGCTTGCTCCCGGGACTAGATGAAGATACGCAGTATTTT.

The DNA of the CDR3 is TGTGCCAGCAGCAGGCTGGCGAGCGGTGTTAGGGCCATATATTTT. Translated: CASSRLASGVRAIYF. The chain links TRBV5-6 to TRBJ1-3; no reliable D call. CDR1 SGHDT and CDR2 YYEEEE come from the germline V gene. This CDR3 has 15 residues. Trimming shortened V by 4 bases and J by 11 bases, and 22 bases separated the two germline ends.

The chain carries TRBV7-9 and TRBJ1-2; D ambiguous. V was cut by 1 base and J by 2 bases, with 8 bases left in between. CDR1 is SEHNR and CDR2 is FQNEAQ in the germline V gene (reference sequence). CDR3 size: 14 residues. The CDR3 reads CASSLGEGNYGYTF. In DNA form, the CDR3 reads TGTGCCAGCAGCTTAGGTGAGGGAAACTATGGCTACACCTTC.